This entry concerns a single TCR beta chain. Its target is unknown. The V gene lost 4 bases and the J gene lost 0 bases, with 6 bases spanning the gap. The CDR3 is 12 residues long. Germline CDR1 and CDR2: GTSNPN and SVGIG (reference sequence). The data belong to a study of cytomegalovirus exposure and HLA in healthy donors. General study points: Accurate HLA-A and HLA-B prediction from TCR beta sequences was reported for most subjects.

The study ran its PCR with 60 Vbeta and 13 Jbeta primers. Sequencing was performed with immunoSEQ multiplex PCR; in TCRdb, only in-frame clones are kept and a portion is missing. The sample yields 120,000 or so clones, 60% to 85% seen once. The chain joins TRBV30 to TRBJ2-5; D is ambiguous. The sample taken for sequencing was PBMCs. The source is a man aged 30 to 39 in good health and CMV-seronegative. The CDR3 DNA reads as TGTGCCTGGACCAGGTACCAAGAGACCCAGTACTTC. Translating it yields CAWTRYQETQYF.